What follows are 31 T cell receptor beta chains derived from one specimen sequenced in a study of beta chain features in type 1 diabetes (dated 2018 in TCRdb). The full study reports these points: Type 1 diabetes patients showed a moderate but significant shortening of TCRB CDR3 length in all four CD4+ subsets.

The library was prepared using the immunoSEQ multiplex PCR assay. The entire amount of isolated RNA was reverse transcribed using the High Capacity cDNA Reverse Transcription Kit, so the sequenced TCRB transcripts were expressed ones. The table comes from immuneACCESS by way of TCRdb, which keeps in-frame sequences with V and J called. Part of the clones is missing from these tables; in studies checked, under half for an unresolved V gene and the rest for unknown reasons. In this sample the table shows a few hundred thousand clones, less than 15% of which occur a single time. The ten largest make up about 0.016% of the sample. Their specific antigens are unknown. The sample comprised naive CD4+ T cells from blood. Taken with the paper, the label for cell subset or site translates to: true naive CD4+ T cells. These TCRs come from a woman aged 18-29 years with type 1 diabetes.

This chain joins TRBV28 and TRBJ2-4, with TRBD2 identical over 8 bases. This CDR3 spans 15 amino acids. Trimming cost V 7 bases and J 7 bases; bases outside gene matches: 12. CDR1 and CDR2 from the germline V gene are MDHEN and SYDVKM. The DNA of the CDR3 is TGTGCCAGCAATCCGGGAGGGCCGGTGGAGAACATTCAGTACTTC. It is translated as CASNPGGPVENIQYF.

The chain is built from TRBV2 and TRBJ1-2; 7 nucleotides agree with TRBD1. The CDR3 runs to 13 residues. V gave up 7 bases and J gave up 5 bases; unmatched junction bases: 7. Germline V gene sequence: CDR1 SNHLY, CDR2 FYNNEI. The CDR3 region has the DNA TGTGCCAGCAAACCGGGACAGCTTTATGGCTACACCTTC. Its protein product is CASKPGQLYGYTF.

This clone was seen a handful of times. The gene calls are TRBV15 and TRBJ2-5; 15 positions agree with TRBD2. The trim removed 5 bases at V and 5 bases at J, leaving 12 bases unmatched. CDR1 is LNHNV and CDR2 is YYDKDF in the germline V gene (reference sequence). This CDR3 has 18 amino acids. CDR3 sequence: CATSHIGLAGGPGETQYF. The CDR3 region has the DNA TGTGCCACCAGCCACATCGGACTAGCGGGAGGGCCGGGGGAGACCCAGTACTTC.

The chain carries TRBV5-4 and TRBJ1-4; D might be TRBD1 (5 bases). This CDR3 has 15 residues. Trimming stripped 3 bases from V and 3 bases from J, with 12 bases between. Germline CDR1 is SGHNT and CDR2 is YYREEE (reference sequence). CDR3 DNA sequence: TGTGCCAGCAGCTCTGGACATTCTGCTAATGAAAAACTGTTTTTT. Translated: CASSSGHSANEKLFF.

This chain uses TRBV5-4 with TRBJ2-1, with unresolved D. From germline, CDR1 is SGHNT and CDR2 YYREEE (reference sequence). V dropped 3 bases and J dropped 0 bases, with 10 bases sitting between them. The CDR3 consists of 15 residues. The DNA for the CDR3 is TGTGCCAGCAGCTCCAAACTCCGCTCCTACAATGAGCAGTTCTTC. Translation: CASSSKLRSYNEQFF.

V is TRBV19 and J is TRBJ1-4, with D hard to call. This CDR3 is 13 amino acids long. CDR1 and CDR2 from the germline V gene are LNHDA and SQIVND (reference sequence). Deletions cut 8 bases from V and 5 bases from J, with 12 bases between. The CDR3 DNA reads as TGTGCCAGTGCAGGATACCCAAATGAAAAACTGTTTTTT. It encodes CASAGYPNEKLFF.

The rearrangement links TRBV7-6 to TRBJ2-7; TRBD2 matches 9 bases. The CDR3 consists of 15 residues. The germline V gene has CDR1 SGHVS and CDR2 FNYEAQ. Germline trimming cut 1 base from V and 6 bases from J; bases unmatched to any gene: 7. DNA of the CDR3: TGTGCCAGCAGCTTAGGAGGGACTAGCCACTTCGAGCAGTACTTC. The encoded protein is CASSLGGTSHFEQYF.

This clone was seen more than once but under ten times. V gene TRBV11-3 combines with J gene TRBJ2-5; 7 bases agree with TRBD2. In germline, CDR1 is SGHNT, CDR2 YENEEA. The CDR3 runs 16 residues. V shed 4 bases and J 5 bases; nucleotides not matched to a gene: 13. This CDR3 is CASSSYGRRSGETQYF. The CDR3 DNA sequence: TGTGCCAGCAGCTCCTACGGGAGGAGGTCGGGGGAGACCCAGTACTTC.

The genes are TRBV5-1 and TRBJ1-2; a possible D gene is TRBD1 (5 bases). Deletions cut 2 bases from V and 6 bases from J, with 20 bases between. This CDR3 region has 16 residues. CDR1 and CDR2 from the germline V gene are SGHRS and YFSETQ. CDR3 in DNA: TGCGCCAGCAGCTTTGGGGCTCGGTCGAACGCGAATGGCTACACCTTC. It encodes CASSFGARSNANGYTF.

The table lists this clone with many counts. The rearrangement joins TRBV15 to TRBJ2-3; 9 nucleotides line up with TRBD2. CDR1 LNHNV and CDR2 YYDKDF come from the germline V gene (reference sequence). The CDR3 runs to 15 residues. V lost 7 bases, J lost 7 bases, and 12 bases stayed unmatched. The CDR3 sequence is CATTPGGRDRNTQYF. DNA for the CDR3: TGTGCCACCACCCCGGGCGGGAGGGACCGGAATACGCAGTATTTT.

This clone was observed a handful of times. The chain combines TRBV6-5 with TRBJ1-4, with a weak D call TRBD1 (6 bases). V was cut by 7 bases and J by 8 bases, with 20 bases left in between. CDR1 and CDR2 (germline): MNHEY, SVGAGI. The CDR3 spans 15 residues. Here the CDR3 DNA reads TGTGCCAGCACCTTTTTACACAGGGATAAGGAAAAACTGTTTTTT. It encodes CASTFLHRDKEKLFF.

The V call is TRBV7-3, the J call TRBJ2-7; a weak D match, TRBD2 (6 bases). Germline V lookup: CDR1 SGHTA, CDR2 FQGTGA. The CDR3 has 16 residues. Trimming left V 5 bases short and J 6 bases short, with 23 bases between. The CDR3 nucleotides are TGTGCCAGCAGCCCGCGTGTGCGGGATGGGGACGTCGAGCAGTACTTC. Protein sequence: CASSPRVRDGDVEQYF. Based on the CDR3 plus reference TRBV7-3 and TRBJ2-7, the full variable domain is GAGVSQTPSNKVTEKGKYVELRCDPISGHTALYWYRQSLGQGPEFLIYFQGTGAADDSGLPNDRFFAVRPEGSVSTLKIQRTERGDSAVYLCASSPRVRDGDVEQYFGPGTRLTVT.

The sample holds a few counts of this clone. The chain carries TRBV5-1 and TRBJ1-5; 8 bases line up with TRBD1. Germline V gives CDR1 SGHRS, CDR2 YFSETQ. The V gene end was trimmed by 5 bases and the J gene end by 4 bases; junction bases not matched to a gene: 8. This CDR3 has 15 amino acids. The CDR3 protein is CASRHRDRKNQPQHF. DNA for the CDR3: TGCGCCAGCAGACATCGGGACAGGAAAAATCAGCCCCAGCATTTT.

This clone was seen a handful of times. This chain links TRBV29-1 with TRBJ2-1; 9 positions agree with TRBD2. CDR3 size: 16 residues. Trimming took 0 bases from V and 3 from J; bases not matched to a gene: 6. Germline lookup yields CDR1 SQVTM and CDR2 ANQGSEA. The CDR3 reads CSVEDEAGGFYNEQFF. In nucleotides, the CDR3 is TGCAGCGTTGAAGACGAAGCGGGGGGCTTCTACAATGAGCAGTTCTTC.

This clone occurred a few times. This chain uses TRBV4-1 with TRBJ2-1; D is undetermined. V lost 5 bases to trimming and J lost 5 bases, with 13 bases between them. CDR1 is MGHRA and CDR2 is YSYEKL in the germline V gene. CDR3 length: 14 amino acids. Here the CDR3 reads CASSSPHRDNEQFF. The CDR3 DNA follows: TGCGCCAGCAGCTCGCCCCACCGGGACAATGAGCAGTTCTTC.

The chain recombines TRBV19 with TRBJ1-2; 9 nucleotides match TRBD1. This CDR3 is 12 amino acids long. The V segment lost 10 bases and the J segment 12 bases; nucleotides outside the gene matches: 12. Germline V gene data show CDR1 as LNHDA and CDR2 as SQIVND (reference sequence). CDR3 nucleotides: TGTGCCACCTCGGACAGGGGAAATGATCACACCTTC. This encodes CATSDRGNDHTF.

The chain couples TRBV11-2 to TRBJ2-3; 8 bases line up with TRBD1. J lost 5 bases, V lost 5 bases, and 6 bases had no gene match. The CDR3 totals 14 residues. Germline V gives CDR1 SGHAT, CDR2 FQNNGV. The CDR3 loop reads CASSTTGVRDTQYF. CDR3 nucleotides: TGTGCCAGCAGCACGACAGGGGTTAGAGATACGCAGTATTTT. The whole variable domain, filled in from reference TRBV11-2 and TRBJ2-3, reads EAGVAQSPRYKIIEKRQSVAFWCNPISGHATLYWYQQILGQGPKLLIQFQNNGVVDDSQLPKDRFSAERLKGVDSTLKIQPAKLEDSAVYLCASSTTGVRDTQYFGPGTRLTVL.

The chain recombines TRBV25-1 with TRBJ2-3; 12 nucleotides agree with TRBD2. This CDR3 contains 15 residues. The J segment lost 4 bases and the V segment lost 6 bases, leaving 5 bases of the junction unmatched. Germline CDR1 reads MGHDK; CDR2 reads SYGVNS. In DNA, the CDR3 is TGTGCCAGCAGCACCGGGACTAGCGGGTCAGATACGCAGTATTTT. This codes for CASSTGTSGSDTQYF.

This clone was seen only a few times. CDR3 sequence: CASSLGTSRYNEQFF. The DNA for the CDR3 is TGTGCCAGCAGCTTAGGGACTAGCAGGTACAATGAGCAGTTCTTC. The rearrangement uses TRBV11-2 and TRBJ2-1; 8 positions match TRBD2. CDR1 is SGHAT, CDR2 FQNNGV, per germline. V was clipped by 1 base and J by 4 bases; unmatched bases: 3. There are 15 residues in the CDR3.

This chain uses TRBV18 with TRBJ2-7; D not resolved. Trimming pared 1 base from V and 3 bases from J, leaving 7 bases between. This CDR3 comprises 13 residues. Germline CDR1 KGHSH, CDR2 LQKENI. Here the CDR3 DNA reads TGTGCCAGCTCACCACGGGTGGACTACGAGCAGTACGTC. It codes for CASSPRVDYEQYV.

The chain employs TRBV6-6 and TRBJ2-7; D is perhaps TRBD2 (5 bases). V gave up 5 bases and J gave up 3 bases, with 8 bases separating them. Looked up from germline, CDR1 is MNHNY and CDR2 is SVGAGI (reference sequence). The CDR3 runs to 12 residues. CDR3 DNA: TGTGCCAGCAGTCGGGGAAACTACGAGCAGTACGTC. The encoded protein is CASSRGNYEQYV.

There are a few counts of this clone. V is TRBV6-1 and J is TRBJ1-1; D is possibly TRBD1 (5 bases). The ends were cut back, 6 bases at V and 4 bases at J, with 12 bases in the middle. From germline, CDR1 is MNHNS and CDR2 SASEGT. The CDR3 spans 13 residues. The CDR3 is CASSAAGGTEAFF. Here the CDR3 DNA reads TGTGCCAGCAGCGCCGCCGGGGGCACTGAAGCTTTCTTT.

The rearrangement links TRBV7-9 to TRBJ2-3; 12 bases are a match to TRBD2. The germline CDR1 and CDR2 sequences are SEHNR and FQNEAQ (reference sequence). V was clipped by 5 bases and J by 0 bases; unmatched bases: 9. CDR3 length: 18 amino acids. CDR3 loop: CASSPRLAGVSSTDTQYF. CDR3 coding DNA: TGTGCCAGCAGCCCGCGACTAGCGGGAGTGTCTAGCACAGATACGCAGTATTTT.

The chain recombines TRBV7-9 with TRBJ2-5; a weak D match, TRBD2 (6 bases). The germline V gene has CDR1 SEHNR and CDR2 FQNEAQ (reference sequence). This CDR3 contains 14 residues. V shed 0 bases and J shed 5 bases, with 10 bases lying between them. CDR3 protein: CASSLAGRVETQYF. DNA of the CDR3: TGTGCCAGCAGCTTAGCCGGGAGAGTTGAGACCCAGTACTTC. The full variable domain, with the rest looked up from reference TRBV7-9 and TRBJ2-5, is DTGVSQNPRHKITKRGQNVTFRCDPISEHNRLYWYRQTLGQGPEFLTYFQNEAQLEKSRLLSDRFSAERPKGSFSTLEIQRTEQGDSAMYLCASSLAGRVETQYFGPGTRLLVL.

This clone was detected only a few times. The genes are TRBV15 and TRBJ2-7; TRBD2 aligns across 11 bases. The germline CDR1 and CDR2 sequences are LNHNV and YYDKDF (reference sequence). The CDR3 is 16 residues long. Trimming removed 0 bases from V and 2 bases from J; junction bases left unmatched: 3. CDR3 protein: CATSRDLLAGAYEQYF. CDR3 sequence (DNA): TGTGCCACCAGCAGAGATTTACTAGCGGGAGCCTACGAGCAGTACTTC. Looking up the rest from reference TRBV15 and TRBJ2-7 gives the full variable domain: DAMVIQNPRYQVTQFGKPVTLSCSQTLNHNVMYWYQQKSSQAPKLLFHYYDKDFNNEADTPDNFQSRRPNTSFCFLDIRSPGLGDTAMYLCATSRDLLAGAYEQYFGPGTRLTVT.

V usage is TRBV11-2 and J usage is TRBJ2-2; maybe TRBD2 (6 bases). CDR3 length: 16 residues. V lost 1 base to trimming and J lost 5 bases, with 14 bases between them. Germline V gives CDR1 SGHAT, CDR2 FQNNGV. The DNA for the CDR3 is TGTGCCAGCAGCTTAGTTCGGCTAGCGATAACCGGGGAGCTGTTTTTT. Residues: CASSLVRLAITGELFF.

V gene TRBV28 combines with J gene TRBJ2-7; D not certain. The CDR3 sequence is 13 residues long. Trimming removed 3 bases at V and 3 bases at J, with 9 bases between. Germline lookup yields CDR1 MDHEN and CDR2 SYDVKM. The CDR3 protein is CASSLRSGYEQYF. The CDR3 nucleotides read TGTGCCAGCAGTTTGAGGAGTGGCTACGAGCAGTACTTC.

With regard to this clone: Other DNA sequences in the same sample also yield this CDR3. The chain recombines TRBV7-9 with TRBJ1-1; perhaps TRBD1 as D (5 bases). The CDR3 length is 15 residues. From germline, CDR1 is SEHNR and CDR2 FQNEAQ (reference sequence). Between the trimmed V and J ends, which lost 3 bases and 0 bases, there was a span of 11 bases. DNA for the CDR3: TGTGCCAGCAGCTTGAGGCAGGGAATGAACACTGAAGCTTTCTTT. Its protein product is CASSLRQGMNTEAFF.

The chain employs TRBV29-1 and TRBJ1-2; 11 bases fit TRBD1. Trimming cost V 7 bases and J 6 bases; bases outside gene matches: 4. The CDR3 is 12 amino acids. Germline CDR1 SQVTM, CDR2 ANQGSEA. The CDR3 loop reads CSARTGGNGYTF. The CDR3 bases are TGCAGCGCTAGGACAGGGGGCAATGGCTACACCTTC.

In this sample, this clone turned up a few times. The rearrangement links TRBV29-1 to TRBJ1-2; D unresolved. The CDR3 contains 13 residues. Trimming stripped 7 bases from V and 3 bases from J, with 15 bases between. Per germline, CDR1 SQVTM and CDR2 ANQGSEA. The CDR3 nucleotides are TGCAGCGGGACTGGCGGGCGCGACTATGGCTACACCTTC. Translated, it gives CSGTGGRDYGYTF.

This clone was recorded a few times. The chain has TRBV18 and TRBJ1-4, with TRBD1 identical over 10 bases. This CDR3 has 16 residues. With V trimmed by 4 bases and J by 3 bases, 5 bases remained unmatched. CDR1 is KGHSH, CDR2 LQKENI, per germline. CDR3 sequence (DNA): TGTGCCAGCTCACGACAGGGGGCCTCAGCTAATGAAAAACTGTTTTTT. Encoded protein: CASSRQGASANEKLFF.